Following are 21 T cell receptor beta chains from one sample sequenced in a study of identical twins. One entry per CDR3 protein results from TCRdb running MiXCR on the 5' RACE reads. The table shows 1.5 million to 2 million distinct CDR3 sequences, with about 30% occurring only once. The sequenced material came from cord blood. All receptors derive from a newborn girl in good health.

This chain connects TRBV20-1 to TRBJ1-5; 8 bases are a match to TRBD1. V was pared by 0 bases and J by 6 bases, with 7 bases of the junction left unmatched. This CDR3 contains 15 residues. Germline V gives CDR1 DFQATT, CDR2 SNEGSKA (reference sequence). For the CDR3, the DNA is TGCAGTGCTAGAGATCCCGGACAGGGAAGTCAGCCCCAGCATTTT. Translating gives CSARDPGQGSQPQHF.

This clonotype was seen more than once but under ten times. The chain carries TRBV10-3 and TRBJ2-1; TRBD1 aligns across 9 bases. Near its end, the DNA agrees better with TRBJ2-7, so the J call may be wrong. This CDR3 has 15 amino acids. Germline CDR1 is ENHRY and CDR2 is SYGVKD. CDR3 bases: TGTGCCATCAGGCATGACAGGGGGTCCTACAATGAGCAGTACTTC. Translating it yields CAIRHDRGSYNEQYF.

This chain joins TRBV2 and TRBJ1-1; TRBD1 agrees at 9 bases. The V and J ends lost 7 bases and 0 bases, in that order; junction bases with no gene match: 6. Germline CDR1 reads SNHLY; CDR2 reads FYNNEI. The CDR3 has 15 amino acids. The DNA of the CDR3 is TGTGCCAGCACCGTAGGACAGGGGTTGAACACTGAAGCTTTCTTT. Translated, it gives CASTVGQGLNTEAFF.

The rearrangement links TRBV7-2 to TRBJ2-3; D possibly matches TRBD1 or TRBD2 (5 bases each). The CDR3 is 13 amino acids. Trimming took 3 bases from V and 8 from J, leaving 12 bases between them. Germline CDR1 is SGHTA and CDR2 is FQGNSA. The CDR3 is CASSLVWDGTQYF. DNA for the CDR3: TGTGCCAGCAGCTTGGTCTGGGACGGTACGCAGTATTTT. Full variable domain (remainder filled in from reference TRBV7-2 and TRBJ2-3): GAGVSQSPSNKVTEKGKDVELRCDPISGHTALYWYRQSLGQGLEFLIYFQGNSAPDKSGLPSDRFSAERTGGSVSTLTIQRTQQEDSAVYLCASSLVWDGTQYFGPGTRLTVL.

This clonotype has only one observation. The rearrangement links TRBV6-2 or TRBV6-3 to TRBJ2-5; 11 positions match TRBD2. This CDR3 contains 17 residues. Germline V gene sequence: CDR1 MNHEY, CDR2 SVGEGT. V lost 0 bases and J lost 11; bases outside the gene matches: 14. Here the CDR3 DNA reads TGTGCCAGCAGTTACTCGATAGCGGGGGGGCGTAATAATGAGCAGTACTTC. Translation: CASSYSIAGGRNNEQYF.

The chain joins TRBV4-2 to TRBJ2-3; 9 positions match TRBD2. V dropped 0 bases and J dropped 4; count of bases not matched to a gene: 8. Germline lookup yields CDR1 LGHNA and CDR2 YNFKEQ. The CDR3 has 17 amino acids. The DNA of the CDR3 is TGTGCCAGCAGCCAAGAAGCGGGAGGCCCTCCGGCAGATACGCAGTATTTT. Protein: CASSQEAGGPPADTQYF.

Of note for this clonotype: The junction departs from the called germline gene at one end, perhaps through a read error. The chain uses TRBV14 and TRBJ2-1; D remains ambiguous. The CDR3 sequence is 18 residues long. CDR1 and CDR2 (germline): SGHDN, FVKESK. The DNA for the CDR3 is TGTGCCAGCAGCCAAGAGTTCTCTTTTTGGGATTCCTACAATGAGCGGTTCTTC. This encodes CASSQEFSFWDSYNERFF.

This clonotype was counted at least ten times. The gene calls are TRBV27 and TRBJ2-5; D not resolved. Trimming left V 3 bases short and J 1 base short, with 9 bases between. The CDR3 has 14 amino acids. The V gene's germline CDR1 is MNHEY and CDR2 SMNVEV (reference sequence). CDR3 region: CASSFGRTQETQYF. In DNA, the CDR3 is TGTGCCAGCAGTTTCGGGCGGACCCAAGAGACCCAGTACTTC.

V and J are TRBV12-3 or TRBV12-4 and TRBJ2-1, with 10 bases lining up with TRBD2. V trimming: 5 bases; J trimming: 8 bases; junction bases outside the gene matches: 12. The CDR3 runs to 16 residues. The CDR3 protein is CASSKIKLAGPHEQFF. The CDR3 nucleotides read TGTGCCAGCAGTAAGATCAAACTAGCGGGACCCCATGAGCAGTTCTTC.

This clonotype was observed a handful of times. The chain employs TRBV20-1 and TRBJ2-2; possible D gene TRBD2, 6 bases. Trimming took 1 base from V and 2 from J, leaving 17 bases between them. The CDR3 runs 17 residues. CDR1 DFQATT and CDR2 SNEGSKA come from the germline V gene (reference sequence). The CDR3 sequence: CSARARMGLVNTGELFF. CDR3 bases: TGCAGTGCTAGAGCCCGAATGGGACTGGTTAACACCGGGGAGCTGTTTTTT.

The chain couples TRBV9 to TRBJ1-5; maybe TRBD1 (5 bases). Trimming cost V 0 bases and J 2 bases, with 6 bases left between them. Germline V gene data show CDR1 as SGDLS and CDR2 as YYNGEE. This CDR3 contains 14 residues. The CDR3 protein is CASSVVGGNQPQHF. DNA of the CDR3: TGTGCCAGCAGCGTAGTGGGGGGCAATCAGCCCCAGCATTTT.

The J gene is TRBJ1-4, the V gene TRBV28; D is uncertain. CDR1 and CDR2 from the germline V gene are MDHEN and SYDVKM. There are 14 residues in the CDR3. V dropped 1 base and J dropped 3 bases, with 6 bases sitting between them. The CDR3 sequence: CASSLYSSNEKLFF. The CDR3 DNA follows: TGTGCCAGCAGTTTATACTCGTCTAATGAAAAACTGTTTTTT.

This sequence joins TRBV5-5 and TRBJ2-7; 10 nucleotides line up with TRBD2. TRBJ2-5 explains the end of the DNA better; the J call may be wrong. Germline CDR1 reads SGHKS; CDR2 reads YYEKEE (reference sequence). The CDR3 contains 14 residues. The CDR3 nucleotides are TGTGCCAGCAGCCTTGGACTAGCGGAAGGGACCCAGTACTTC. It specifies CASSLGLAEGTQYF.

The chain is built from TRBV27 and TRBJ2-7; TRBD2 agrees at 7 bases. The CDR3 is made up of 14 amino acids. Germline trimming cut 4 bases from V and 4 bases from J; bases unmatched to any gene: 7. CDR1 is MNHEY, CDR2 SMNVEV, per germline (reference sequence). The CDR3 is CASSSTSPRYEQYF. The CDR3 coding sequence is TGTGCCAGCAGTTCGACTAGCCCACGATACGAGCAGTACTTC.

This clonotype came up many times. The chain recombines TRBV6-1 with TRBJ1-2, with D perhaps TRBD1 (5 bases). V was pared by 4 bases and J by 5 bases, with 14 bases between. The CDR3 has 14 amino acids. Germline loops: CDR1 MNHNS, CDR2 SASEGT. CDR3 nucleotides: TGTGCCAGCAGTGTCGGGGGATTTAAGTATGGCTACACCTTC. As protein: CASSVGGFKYGYTF.

This CDR3 is CASSLQFRPGEKLFF. The CDR3 DNA reads as TGTGCCAGCAGTTTGCAGTTCCGCCCGGGTGAAAAACTGTTTTTT. This chain links TRBV28 with TRBJ1-4; D is uncertain. The V end was cut by 3 bases, the J end by 7 bases, with 15 bases between. The CDR3 has 15 residues. Germline V gene lookup returns CDR1 MDHEN and CDR2 SYDVKM.

Only a few counts were recorded for this clonotype. The CDR3 sequence is CASSLLTTGRADTQYF. The CDR3 DNA reads as TGTGCCAGCAGCTTGCTGACTACCGGGAGGGCAGATACGCAGTATTTT. The chain couples TRBV7-6 to TRBJ2-3; 8 bases are shared with TRBD2. Germline V gives CDR1 SGHVS, CDR2 FNYEAQ. Germline trimming cut 3 bases from V and 4 bases from J; bases unmatched to any gene: 9. The CDR3 is 16 residues long.

The chain recombines TRBV3-1 with TRBJ2-7; D could derive from TRBD1 or TRBD2 (6 bases each). Germline V lookup: CDR1 LGHDT, CDR2 YNNKEL (reference sequence). The CDR3 consists of 16 residues. V dropped 1 base and J dropped 2 bases, with 15 bases sitting between them. For the CDR3, the DNA is TGTGCCAGCAGCCAAGCTGGAGGGGGTTCGACCTACGAGCAGTACTTC. Its protein product is CASSQAGGGSTYEQYF.

The sample holds a few counts of this clonotype. J is TRBJ1-5 and V is TRBV7-6; D not certain. With 1 base removed from V and 5 bases from J, the gap between germline ends came to 18 bases. This CDR3 contains 17 residues. CDR1 is SGHVS, CDR2 FNYEAQ, per germline. CDR3 nucleotides: TGTGCCAGCAGCTTAGAGATATTGGTCAGACCCGATCAGCCCCAGCATTTT. Its translation: CASSLEILVRPDQPQHF.

The chain recombines TRBV3-1 with TRBJ1-1, with 9 bases matching TRBD1. Germline V gene data show CDR1 as LGHDT and CDR2 as YNNKEL (reference sequence). The CDR3 length is 14 residues. Trimming took 5 bases from V and 4 from J; bases not matched to a gene: 5. The CDR3 DNA follows: TGTGCCAGCAGCGGGACAGGGAGGGTCACTGAAGCTTTCTTT. Translated: CASSGTGRVTEAFF.

In nucleotides, the CDR3 is TGTGCCAGCAGCCACGGACAGGGTAAAGAGGCCTATGGCTACACCTTC. This translates into CASSHGQGKEAYGYTF. The rearrangement links TRBV4-2 to TRBJ1-2; 8 bases agree with TRBD1. Germline V gene lookup returns CDR1 LGHNA and CDR2 YNFKEQ. Losses at the gene ends were 3 bases for V and 4 bases for J; bases not matched to a gene: 10. This CDR3 has 16 residues.